Here is one T cell receptor beta chain with its context. As originally analysed: Reference gene primer amplification yielded estimated nucleated cell counts. Sequenced by immunoSEQ multiplex PCR; TCRdb stores in-frame clones only, minus some. The DNA was the basis for D and trimming; V, J and clone size are from that table. The sample holds about 30,000 clones, 80% to 90% seen once. This sample is drawn from a study of blood T cell repertoires in COVID-19. The overall study: COVID-19 samples, acute and convalescent, were from the United States, Italy and Spain. In each case, the material was cDNA or gDNA derived from T cells, B-cell-depleted T cells, or PBMCs.

Germline CDR1 is SGHNT and CDR2 is YYREEE (reference sequence). The CDR3 loop spans 14 amino acids. V lost 5 bases and J 4 bases, leaving 15 bases between the germline ends. The sample was peripheral blood. The chain recombines TRBV5-4 with TRBJ1-2; D not resolved. The receptor comes from a human donor in a cohort sampled during active COVID-19. As DNA, the CDR3 is TGTGCCAGCAGAGGCCGGGGATCGGGCTATGGCTACACCTTC. This translates into CASRGRGSGYGYTF. The whole variable domain, remainder taken from reference TRBV5-4 and TRBJ1-2, is ETGVTQSPTHLIKTRGQQVTLRCSSQSGHNTVSWYQQALGQGPQFIFQYYREEENGRGNFPPRFSGLQFPNYSSELNVNALELDDSALYLCASRGRGSGYGYTFGSGTRLTVV.